This passage covers 26 T cell receptor beta chains from one sample sequenced in a study of T-cell reconstitution after alpha-beta-depleted transplantation in children. The library targeted TCRbeta and was prepared with unique molecular identifiers. In TCRdb, the PCR reads were re-called with MiXCR into one record per CDR3 protein. The table includes fewer than 750,000 distinct CDR3 sequences, 27% detected once. The input for sequencing was PBMCs, taken before TCRalphabeta/CD19-depleted stem cell transplant. The receptor source for this set is a boy under two years old with Wiskott-Aldrich syndrome, due to receive a stem cell transplant.

This clonotype occurred a few times. CDR3 coding DNA: TGCGCCAGCAGCTTATGGGCTAGCGGGCTCACAGATACGCAGTATTTT. Its protein is CASSLWASGLTDTQYF. This chain joins TRBV5-1 and TRBJ2-3; 8 bases line up with TRBD2. This CDR3 is 16 amino acids long. J was trimmed by 2 bases and V by 2 bases; bases with no gene match: 7. CDR1 and CDR2 from the germline V gene are SGHRS and YFSETQ.

On this clonotype itself: This clone may be a read error of a much larger clone one base away. The chain is built from TRBV3-1 and TRBJ2-7; D uncertain. CDR1 is LGHDT, CDR2 YNNKEL, per germline (reference sequence). This CDR3 is 12 amino acids long. V was shortened by 1 base and J by 2 bases, with 3 bases between the two germline ends. This CDR3 is CASSQVPYEQYF. CDR3 DNA sequence: TGTGCCAGCAGCCAAGTCCCCTACGAGCAGTACTTC.

The chain employs TRBV15 and TRBJ2-1; 10 bases fit TRBD1. Trimming took 5 bases from V and 5 from J; bases not matched to a gene: 9. CDR3 length equals 16 residues. CDR1 is LNHNV and CDR2 is YYDKDF in the germline V gene (reference sequence). The CDR3 spells CATSSRLGTGDNEQFF. CDR3 bases: TGTGCCACCAGCTCTCGGTTAGGGACAGGGGACAATGAGCAGTTCTTC.

This clonotype has a handful of counts. The chain couples TRBV10-1 to TRBJ1-1; D is ambiguous. The CDR3 has 15 residues. V was pared by 3 bases and J by 1 base, with 12 bases between. Germline values: CDR1 WNHNN, CDR2 SYGVQD (reference sequence). This CDR3 is CASSEDLNPNTEAFF. CDR3 bases: TGCGCCAGCAGTGAAGACTTAAACCCGAACACTGAAGCTTTCTTT.

V gene TRBV5-1 combines with J gene TRBJ1-2; 8 positions agree with TRBD1. Germline V gene sequence: CDR1 SGHRS, CDR2 YFSETQ. This CDR3 comprises 13 residues. Unmatched junction bases numbered 2, after V lost 4 bases and J lost 3 bases. CDR3 bases: TGCGCCAGCAGCCCGGGACAGGACTATGGCTACACCTTC. Translation gives CASSPGQDYGYTF.

The V gene is TRBV20-1, the J gene TRBJ1-1; 9 positions agree with TRBD1. V gave up 5 bases and J gave up 6 bases; unmatched junction bases: 10. The CDR3 contains 14 residues. Per germline, CDR1 DFQATT and CDR2 SNEGSKA (reference sequence). The DNA for the CDR3 is TGCAGTGCTTTCCGGGACAGGGTTCGCGCTGAAGCTTTCTTT. Its protein is CSAFRDRVRAEAFF.

The chain has TRBV21-1 and TRBJ1-1. TRBV21-1 is designated a pseudogene. The CDR3 extends over 14 amino acids. CDR3 sequence: CASSKFYVQPEAFF. The DNA for the CDR3 is TGTGCCAGCAGCAAGTTCTATGTACAACCTGAAGCTTTCTTT.

Notes on this clonotype: At one boundary the junction diverges from the germline segment, which might be a read error. The chain combines TRBV7-9 with TRBJ2-1; TRBD1 matches at 7 bases. In germline, CDR1 is SEHNR, CDR2 FQNEAQ (reference sequence). This CDR3 is built from 16 residues. This CDR3 reads CASSFPRDSGRNEEFF. CDR3 sequence (DNA): TGTGCCAGCAGCTTCCCCCGGGACAGCGGACGCAATGAGGAGTTCTTC.

About this clonotype itself: The junction departs from the called germline gene at one end, perhaps through a read error. The chain has TRBV7-3 and TRBJ2-1; TRBD2 matches at 8 bases. CDR3 size: 15 residues. The V gene's germline CDR1 is SGHTA and CDR2 FQGTGA. CDR3 DNA sequence: TGTGCCAGCAGCAGCGCGGGAGGTCGAGGCAATGAGCAGTTCTTT. Its protein product is CASSSAGGRGNEQFF.

The chain joins TRBV11-3 to TRBJ2-2; D unresolved. The CDR3 consists of 13 residues. The V gene's germline CDR1 is SGHNT and CDR2 YENEEA. V gave up 5 bases and J gave up 8 bases, with 12 bases separating them. The CDR3 DNA sequence: TGTGCCAGCAGCGATGGGATATGGGGGGAGCTGTTTTTT. This codes for CASSDGIWGELFF.

The rearrangement joins TRBV29-1 to TRBJ1-1; D is possibly TRBD1 (5 bases). Germline CDR1 and CDR2: SQVTM and ANQGSEA. The CDR3 is made up of 13 amino acids. The V gene lost 5 bases and the J gene lost 2 bases, with 12 bases spanning the gap. CDR3 sequence reads: CSVKGIYNTEAFF. The CDR3 DNA reads as TGCAGCGTTAAGGGGATTTATAACACTGAAGCTTTCTTT.

J is TRBJ1-1 and V is TRBV16, with TRBD1 as a possible D gene (5 bases). The germline V and J ends were trimmed by 2 bases and 4 bases, with 11 bases remaining between them. CDR1 and CDR2 (germline): KGHSY, FQNENV. This CDR3 has 14 amino acids. CDR3 sequence reads: CASSQLSRGTEAFF. The CDR3 nucleotides are TGTGCCAGCAGCCAACTAAGTAGGGGCACTGAAGCTTTCTTT.

The chain uses TRBV7-2 and TRBJ1-1, with D perhaps matching TRBD1 (5 bases). CDR1 and CDR2 (germline): SGHTA, FQGNSA. This CDR3 comprises 14 residues. The V end lost 2 bases, the J end lost 5 bases, and 12 bases lay between the germline ends. In DNA form, the CDR3 reads TGTGCCAGCAGCTTACCGGGGGTGGGGACTGAAGCTTTCTTT. Its translation: CASSLPGVGTEAFF.

There are a few counts of this clonotype. The chain links TRBV28 to TRBJ1-2; TRBD1 aligns across 8 bases. With V trimmed by 2 bases and J by 4 bases, 3 bases remained unmatched. CDR3 length: 14 amino acids. Germline values: CDR1 MDHEN, CDR2 SYDVKM. CDR3 nucleotides: TGTGCCAGCAGTTTAGGGACAGGCTTCTATGGCTACACCTTC. As protein: CASSLGTGFYGYTF.

V usage is TRBV20-1 and J usage is TRBJ2-3; perhaps TRBD2 as D (5 bases). V was cut by 6 bases and J by 0 bases, with 13 bases left in between. The CDR3 runs to 14 residues. Germline CDR1 DFQATT, CDR2 SNEGSKA (reference sequence). The CDR3 sequence: CSAAGSSSTDTQYF. DNA for the CDR3: TGCAGTGCCGCGGGCAGCTCTAGCACAGATACGCAGTATTTT.

This clonotype was seen a handful of times. The J gene is TRBJ2-3, the V gene TRBV12-3 or TRBV12-4, with 7 positions matching TRBD2. The CDR3 runs 15 residues. V was clipped by 3 bases and J by 3 bases; unmatched bases: 6. The CDR3 coding sequence is TGTGCCAGCAGTTTTGGTGGTAGCGGGACAGATACGCAGTATTTT. This sequence encodes CASSFGGSGTDTQYF.

This clonotype has more than one count but fewer than ten. The chain is built from TRBV29-1 and TRBJ1-2, with D uncertain. CDR1 is SQVTM, CDR2 ANQGSEA, per germline. The V end lost 5 bases, the J end lost 0 bases, and 7 bases lay between the germline ends. The CDR3 totals 12 residues. CDR3 sequence (DNA): TGCAGCGTTCAACGGGCTAACTATGGCTACACCTTC. It specifies CSVQRANYGYTF. Supplemented by reference TRBV29-1 and TRBJ1-2, the full variable domain reads SAVISQKPSRDICQRGTSLTIQCQVDSQVTMMFWYRQQPGQSLTLIATANQGSEATYESGFVIDKFPISRPNLTFSTLTVSNMSPEDSSIYLCSVQRANYGYTFGSGTRLTVV.

Only a few counts were recorded for this clonotype. The CDR3, as DNA: TGTGCCAGCAGCTTATCCTTCCGGGGGCCCGGGGGGACCCAGTACTTC. Protein: CASSLSFRGPGGTQYF. This chain uses TRBV7-9 with TRBJ2-5; D is tentatively TRBD1 or TRBD2 (6 bases each). V lost 2 bases to trimming and J lost 7 bases, with 20 bases between them. The germline gives CDR1 SEHNR, CDR2 FQNEAQ (reference sequence). CDR3 size: 16 residues.

This chain joins TRBV7-9 and TRBJ1-5; possible D gene TRBD1, 5 bases. V was clipped by 5 bases and J by 4 bases, with 12 bases between them. CDR3 length equals 14 residues. Germline-derived CDR1 and CDR2 are SEHNR and FQNEAQ (reference sequence). The DNA for the CDR3 is TGTGCCAGCAGCGGCCGCGGGGGGAATCAGCCCCAGCATTTT. Translated, it gives CASSGRGGNQPQHF. The entire variable domain, with the rest obtained from reference TRBV7-9 and TRBJ1-5, is as follows: DTGVSQNPRHKITKRGQNVTFRCDPISEHNRLYWYRQTLGQGPEFLTYFQNEAQLEKSRLLSDRFSAERPKGSFSTLEIQRTEQGDSAMYLCASSGRGGNQPQHFGDGTRLSIL.

This clonotype was seen more than once but under ten times. This rearrangement joins TRBV10-1 to TRBJ2-7, with a possible D match to TRBD2 (6 bases). This CDR3 region has 15 residues. Germline V lookup: CDR1 WNHNN, CDR2 SYGVQD (reference sequence). V shed 1 base and J shed 0 bases, with 10 bases lying between them. The CDR3 DNA sequence: TGCGCCAGCAGTGAGTTGGCGGGAAGCTCCTACGAGCAGTACTTC. This codes for CASSELAGSSYEQYF.

A few counts support this clonotype. V is TRBV28 and J is TRBJ2-1, with TRBD2 identical over 8 bases. The V and J ends lost 2 bases and 9 bases, in that order; junction bases with no gene match: 9. This CDR3 is 15 amino acids long. Germline V CDR1 and CDR2: MDHEN, SYDVKM. The CDR3 here is CASSLRGLGQGEQFF. For the CDR3, the DNA is TGTGCCAGCAGTTTAAGGGGACTAGGGCAGGGTGAGCAGTTCTTC.

The chain couples TRBV29-1 to TRBJ1-2; D remains unclear. V lost 2 bases to trimming and J lost 8 bases, with 9 bases between them. The CDR3 extends over 11 amino acids. Per germline, CDR1 SQVTM and CDR2 ANQGSEA. DNA for the CDR3: TGCAGCGTTGAAATGGACGGGGGCTACACCTTC. Amino acids: CSVEMDGGYTF.

The chain is built from TRBV29-1 and TRBJ1-4, with 9 nucleotides matching TRBD1. The V gene's germline CDR1 is SQVTM and CDR2 ANQGSEA. The V and J ends lost 6 bases and 4 bases, in that order; junction bases with no gene match: 6. The CDR3 is 14 residues long. Here the CDR3 reads CSVKDRGDNEKLFF. The CDR3, as DNA: TGCAGCGTCAAAGACAGGGGGGATAATGAAAAACTGTTTTTT. Looking up the rest from reference TRBV29-1 and TRBJ1-4 gives the full variable domain: SAVISQKPSRDICQRGTSLTIQCQVDSQVTMMFWYRQQPGQSLTLIATANQGSEATYESGFVIDKFPISRPNLTFSTLTVSNMSPEDSSIYLCSVKDRGDNEKLFFGSGTQLSVL.

This clonotype was counted a few times. The chain combines TRBV4-2 with TRBJ2-7; D possibly corresponds to TRBD2 (5 bases). The CDR3 is made up of 17 amino acids. Germline V gene data show CDR1 as LGHNA and CDR2 as YNFKEQ. V dropped 1 base and J dropped 4 bases, with 20 bases sitting between them. As DNA, the CDR3 is TGTGCCAGCAGCCAAGGGGCGGCTTCGAGCGGCTCTTACGAGCAGTACTTC. Translation: CASSQGAASSGSYEQYF.

This clonotype was counted between two and nine times. The rearrangement links TRBV5-4 to TRBJ1-6; no clear D. V dropped 0 bases and J dropped 14 bases, with 21 bases sitting between them. Germline CDR1 SGHNT, CDR2 YYREEE (reference sequence). The CDR3 totals 16 residues. The DNA of the CDR3 is TGTGCCAGCAGCTTGGGGGCGGGCCTCCCTGGGGAAGCCCTCCACTTT. Its protein product is CASSLGAGLPGEALHF.

V usage is TRBV19 and J usage is TRBJ2-1; 10 bases map to TRBD2. The CDR3 sequence is 15 residues long. The junction had 9 bases not matched to a gene; V was cut back by 3 bases and J by 10 bases. Germline V gene sequence: CDR1 LNHDA, CDR2 SQIVND (reference sequence). In DNA, the CDR3 is TGTGCCAGTAGTATCTCAGCGGGAGGGCCTCGAGAGCAGTTCTTC. Translating it yields CASSISAGGPREQFF.